The clone carrying this T cell receptor beta chain was detected only once. Clones were read by immunoSEQ multiplex PCR, and TCRdb kept only the in-frame ones, dropping some. This sample has 66,000 or so clones, with about 82% found just once. The sample belongs to a study of blood T cell repertoires in COVID-19. Study details: Material from acute and convalescent COVID-19 was sourced from the United States, Italy and Spain. T cells, B-cell-depleted T cells, or PBMCs supplied cDNA or gDNA.

The germline CDR1 and CDR2 sequences are SGDLS and YYNGEE. The CDR3 has 14 amino acids. Trimming stripped 0 bases from V and 3 bases from J, with 9 bases between. The sequence came from a middle-aged man with active COVID-19. Sequenced input: peripheral blood. The chain combines TRBV9 with TRBJ2-5; D is perhaps TRBD1 (6 bases). The CDR3 is CASSVGTVKETQYF. The CDR3 region has the DNA TGTGCCAGCAGCGTAGGGACAGTAAAAGAGACCCAGTACTTC.